The 25 T cell receptor beta chains below were found in one sample sequenced in a study of T-cell memory formation after mild COVID-19. TCRdb re-derived calls from the 5' RACE reads in MiXCR, one entry per CDR3 protein. The sample has around 190,000 distinct CDR3 sequences, around 18% seen once. Sequencing was performed on PBMCs or a T cell subset sorted from them (not recorded which). These receptors were collected from a man aged 18 to 30 who had mild COVID-19 (a few samples of this study predate the infection). Cell type and time point are not known.

Written as DNA, the CDR3 is TGTGCCAGCACCCCTCAGGTGAACACTGAAGCTTTCTTT. It encodes CASTPQVNTEAFF. The chain is built from TRBV6-5 and TRBJ1-1; D is undetermined. The germline gives CDR1 MNHEY, CDR2 SVGAGI. This CDR3 region has 13 residues. V lost 7 bases and J lost 0, with 9 bases in between.

This clonotype was seen a handful of times. V usage is TRBV6-1 and J usage is TRBJ2-3; D remains unclear. The CDR3 spans 14 residues. The germline gives CDR1 MNHNS, CDR2 SASEGT. V lost 3 bases and J lost 6, with 13 bases in between. The CDR3 DNA sequence: TGTGCCAGCAGTGAGGTGGTGGCGCGGGATACGCAGTATTTT. Translating gives CASSEVVARDTQYF.

The V gene is TRBV5-1, the J gene TRBJ2-1; possibly TRBD1 or TRBD2 for D (6 bases each). Trimming cost V 4 bases and J 5 bases, with 13 bases left between them. The CDR3 length is 14 residues. CDR1 is SGHRS, CDR2 YFSETQ, per germline. The CDR3 DNA reads as TGCGCCAGCAGCCGAGGGAGGACAGACAATGAGCAGTTCTTC. It translates to CASSRGRTDNEQFF.

This clonotype has more than one count but fewer than ten. The J gene is TRBJ1-1, the V gene TRBV3-1, with D uncertain. The germline gives CDR1 LGHDT, CDR2 YNNKEL (reference sequence). The CDR3 extends over 13 amino acids. Trimming stripped 0 bases from V and 4 bases from J, with 6 bases between. This chain's CDR3 is CASSQDLFTEAFF. The DNA for the CDR3 is TGTGCCAGCAGCCAAGACCTATTCACTGAAGCTTTCTTT.

This chain uses TRBV7-2 with TRBJ2-3, with unresolved D. Germline V gene data show CDR1 as SGHTA and CDR2 as FQGNSA. The CDR3 totals 13 residues. The V end lost 5 bases, the J end lost 6 bases, and 12 bases lay between the germline ends. The DNA for the CDR3 is TGTGCCAGCAGCCTACCATCGTATGATACGCAGTATTTT. As protein: CASSLPSYDTQYF.

This clonotype was recorded at least ten times. The V and J genes are TRBV7-2 and TRBJ2-5, with 8 bases aligning to TRBD2. Germline V CDR1 and CDR2: SGHTA, FQGNSA. Trimming took 6 bases from V and 5 from J; bases not matched to a gene: 5. CDR3 length equals 13 residues. CDR3: CASSLRGGETQYF. Written as DNA, the CDR3 is TGTGCCAGCAGTTTACGGGGGGGGGAGACCCAGTACTTC.

Only a few counts were recorded for this clonotype. The chain combines TRBV7-3 with TRBJ2-6; TRBD1 matches at 9 bases. After removal of 5 bases from V and 0 bases from J, the junction contained 5 bases not matched to a gene. Per the germline V gene, CDR1 is SGHTA and CDR2 is FQGTGA. This CDR3 contains 17 residues. CDR3 sequence: CASSPRTGDSGANVLTF. The CDR3 nucleotides read TGTGCCAGCAGCCCCAGGACAGGGGACTCTGGGGCCAACGTCCTGACTTTC.

This chain joins TRBV4-3 and TRBJ2-2; 7 positions match TRBD2. Trimming removed 1 base from V and 0 bases from J; junction bases left unmatched: 8. From germline, CDR1 is LGHNA and CDR2 YSLEER. The CDR3 consists of 18 residues. As DNA, the CDR3 is TGCGCCAGCAGCCAAGGACTAGCCTCAATCTCGAACACCGGGGAGCTGTTTTTT. This translates into CASSQGLASISNTGELFF.

This chain links TRBV5-1 with TRBJ2-2; D not certain. This CDR3 region has 14 residues. CDR1 and CDR2 from the germline V gene are SGHRS and YFSETQ. V lost 0 bases, J lost 7 bases, and 10 bases lay in between. For the CDR3, the DNA is TGCGCCAGCAGCTTGGCCCCTCCGGACGGGGAGCTGTTTTTT. This gives the protein CASSLAPPDGELFF.

The chain has TRBV6-1 and TRBJ1-5; D gene ambiguous. The V gene lost 7 bases and the J gene lost 1 base, with 17 bases spanning the gap. Germline V gene sequence: CDR1 MNHNS, CDR2 SASEGT. This CDR3 has 16 amino acids. CDR3 sequence reads: CASKGEATPSNQPQHF. As DNA, the CDR3 is TGTGCCAGCAAGGGCGAGGCGACCCCCAGCAATCAGCCCCAGCATTTT.

CDR3 residues: CASRESGLEETQYF. For the CDR3, the DNA is TGCGCCAGCAGAGAATCCGGGCTGGAAGAGACCCAGTACTTC. The chain joins TRBV10-2 to TRBJ2-5; no reliable D call. Between the trimmed V and J ends, which lost 6 bases and 3 bases, there was a span of 14 bases. CDR3 length: 14 residues. The V gene's germline CDR1 is WSHSY and CDR2 SAAADI.

This clonotype has just a few counts. The junction departs from the called germline gene at one end, perhaps through a read error. V and J are TRBV6-4 and TRBJ1-4; TRBD1 agrees at 9 bases. This CDR3 is built from 10 residues. Germline CDR1 is MRHNA and CDR2 is SNTAGT. The CDR3 bases are TGTGCCAGCGGATCCGGGACAGGGTATTTT. It specifies CASGSGTGYF.

In its sample, this clonotype was seen many times. V and J are TRBV11-2 and TRBJ2-7; 10 bases are a match to TRBD1. V shed 6 bases and J 0 bases; nucleotides not matched to a gene: 14. Germline V gene lookup returns CDR1 SGHAT and CDR2 FQNNGV. The CDR3 is made up of 18 amino acids. CDR3 bases: TGTGCCAGCAGTTATGCCGGGACAGGGGATTGGAGCTCCTACGAGCAGTACTTC. Its translation is CASSYAGTGDWSSYEQYF.

V gene TRBV6-5 combines with J gene TRBJ2-1; D might be TRBD1 or TRBD2, each matching 5 bases. Between the trimmed V and J ends, which lost 4 bases and 7 bases, there was a span of 17 bases. Germline assignment: CDR1 MNHEY and CDR2 SVGAGI. The CDR3 runs 15 residues. The CDR3 reads CASSLVGLGENEQFF. The CDR3, as DNA: TGTGCCAGCAGTTTAGTGGGATTAGGGGAGAATGAGCAGTTCTTC.

J is TRBJ1-2 and V is TRBV28, with D hard to call. V lost 2 bases and J 1 base, leaving 5 bases between the germline ends. The CDR3 has 13 amino acids. The germline V gene encodes CDR1 MDHEN and CDR2 SYDVKM. The CDR3 reads CASSLKGNYGYTF. CDR3 DNA sequence: TGTGCCAGCAGTTTAAAGGGTAACTATGGCTACACCTTC.

Ten or more counts support this clonotype. The chain couples TRBV7-9 to TRBJ2-1, with 9 bases identical to TRBD1. The germline gives CDR1 SEHNR, CDR2 FQNEAQ (reference sequence). Trimming removed 1 base from V and 5 bases from J; junction bases left unmatched: 3. This CDR3 has 15 residues. The CDR3 loop is CASSLGDRAHNEQFF. The DNA of the CDR3 is TGTGCCAGCAGCTTAGGGGACAGGGCCCACAATGAGCAGTTCTTC.

The chain recombines TRBV6-2 or TRBV6-3 with TRBJ1-1, with no clear D. Between the trimmed V and J ends, which lost 4 bases and 3 bases, there was a span of 9 bases. The germline V gene has CDR1 MNHEY and CDR2 SVGEGT. This CDR3 spans 13 amino acids. The CDR3 nucleotides are TGTGCCAGCAGTTCGGGGAAGGACACTGAAGCTTTCTTT. This translates into CASSSGKDTEAFF.

This clonotype turned up a few times. The J gene is TRBJ1-2, the V gene TRBV9; D unclear. In germline, CDR1 is SGDLS, CDR2 YYNGEE. Deletions cut 0 bases from V and 2 bases from J, with 8 bases between. The CDR3 contains 14 residues. CDR3 in DNA: TGTGCCAGCAGCGTAGCCGGCGAGAACTATGGCTACACCTTC. This sequence encodes CASSVAGENYGYTF.

This clonotype has more than one count but fewer than ten. The chain uses TRBV7-8 and TRBJ1-5; TRBD1 aligns across 9 bases. J was trimmed by 2 bases and V by 4 bases; bases with no gene match: 3. From germline, CDR1 is SGHVS and CDR2 FQNEAQ. The CDR3 runs to 15 residues. The CDR3 sequence: CASSSRQGGNQPQHF. The CDR3 bases are TGTGCCAGCAGCTCACGACAGGGGGGCAATCAGCCCCAGCATTTT.

The chain links TRBV7-2 to TRBJ1-2; D is unresolved. This CDR3 region has 10 residues. Trimming left V 0 bases short and J 9 bases short, with 2 bases between. The germline gives CDR1 SGHTA, CDR2 FQGNSA. This CDR3 is CASSLASYTF. Written as DNA, the CDR3 is TGTGCCAGCAGCTTAGCAAGCTACACCTTC. Full variable domain (outside the CDR3, taken from reference TRBV7-2 and TRBJ1-2): GAGVSQSPSNKVTEKGKDVELRCDPISGHTALYWYRQSLGQGLEFLIYFQGNSAPDKSGLPSDRFSAERTGGSVSTLTIQRTQQEDSAVYLCASSLASYTFGSGTRLTVV.

This clonotype was recorded a few times. The rearrangement links TRBV19 to TRBJ1-5; D not resolved. Per germline, CDR1 LNHDA and CDR2 SQIVND (reference sequence). V was trimmed by 7 bases and J by 6 bases, leaving 16 bases between them. The CDR3 runs 14 residues. CDR3 sequence: CASTYYPRGQPQHF. The DNA for the CDR3 is TGTGCCAGTACCTACTACCCCCGGGGTCAGCCCCAGCATTTT.

V is TRBV7-9 and J is TRBJ1-1; D is ambiguous. The V gene lost 8 bases and the J gene lost 1 base, with 14 bases spanning the gap. In germline, CDR1 is SEHNR, CDR2 FQNEAQ (reference sequence). The CDR3 is 14 residues long. CDR3 loop: CASGRNHRNTEAFF. Here the CDR3 DNA reads TGTGCCAGCGGCAGGAACCACCGGAACACTGAAGCTTTCTTT.

The chain recombines TRBV10-3 with TRBJ2-3, with 12 bases matching TRBD2. CDR1 ENHRY and CDR2 SYGVKD come from the germline V gene. The CDR3 covers 19 residues. V shed 0 bases, J shed 2 bases, and the junction held 9 bases outside the gene matches. CDR3 sequence (DNA): TGTGCCATCAGTGAGTCGTTAACTAGCGGGGGGTCGGACACAGATACGCAGTATTTT. Protein sequence: CAISESLTSGGSDTDTQYF.

This clonotype was seen more than once but under ten times. The rearrangement links TRBV19 to TRBJ2-5; 7 bases are a match to TRBD2. V was pared by 9 bases and J by 5 bases, with 9 bases of the junction left unmatched. Germline lookup yields CDR1 LNHDA and CDR2 SQIVND (reference sequence). CDR3 size: 13 residues. CDR3 loop: CASLAGEGETQYF. CDR3 bases: TGTGCCAGCCTCGCGGGAGAGGGGGAGACCCAGTACTTC.

This clonotype has just a few counts. This chain links TRBV4-1 with TRBJ2-4; D might be TRBD1 or TRBD2, each matching 5 bases. The germline V gene encodes CDR1 MGHRA and CDR2 YSYEKL. V lost 4 bases and J lost 2, with 15 bases in between. The CDR3 is made up of 16 amino acids. CDR3 residues: CASSPGPLGSKNIQYF. The CDR3 region has the DNA TGCGCCAGCAGCCCGGGGCCCCTTGGGTCCAAAAACATTCAGTACTTC.